These 15 T cell receptor beta chains were all obtained from the same sample, sequenced in a study of blood T cell repertoires in COVID-19. TCRdb keeps only in-frame clones here, not all; method: immunoSEQ multiplex PCR. This sample has 200,000 to 300,000 clones; approximately 88% occur once, and the top ten carry more than 1%. What was sequenced was PBMCs or T cells enriched from blood (not recorded which). These receptors were obtained from a woman in her forties with acute COVID-19.

The chain carries TRBV7-2 and TRBJ1-1; D remains ambiguous. Germline CDR1 reads SGHTA; CDR2 reads FQGNSA. This CDR3 comprises 13 residues. The V end was cut by 5 bases, the J end by 5 bases, with 12 bases between. CDR3 protein: CASSPQGGTEAFF. The CDR3 DNA follows: TGTGCCAGCAGCCCGCAAGGAGGGACTGAAGCTTTCTTT.

V and J are TRBV12-3 or TRBV12-4 and TRBJ1-1, with D maybe TRBD1 (5 bases). With 2 bases removed from V and 8 bases from J, the gap between germline ends came to 12 bases. The length of the CDR3 is 13 residues. The DNA for the CDR3 is TGTGCCAGCAGTTTACCCGACAGCCTCGAAGCTTTCTTT. It specifies CASSLPDSLEAFF.

The chain uses TRBV18 and TRBJ1-2; 7 nucleotides agree with TRBD1. The junction had 10 bases not matched to a gene; V was cut back by 4 bases and J by 2 bases. This CDR3 is 16 amino acids long. Germline V lookup: CDR1 KGHSH, CDR2 LQKENI. The CDR3: CASSQLRDSQNYGYTF. The CDR3 DNA sequence: TGTGCCAGCTCACAACTCCGGGACAGCCAAAACTATGGCTACACCTTC.

This clone showed up just once. The chain joins TRBV25-1 to TRBJ2-7, with TRBD2 matching over 11 bases. V trimming: 3 bases; J trimming: 6 bases; junction bases outside the gene matches: 16. CDR1 and CDR2 from the germline V gene are MGHDK and SYGVNS. This CDR3 has 18 amino acids. CDR3: CASSEMSSLLAGVCEQYF. CDR3 sequence (DNA): TGTGCCAGCAGTGAGATGTCCAGTTTACTAGCGGGAGTTTGCGAGCAGTACTTC.

The V call is TRBV2, the J call TRBJ2-3, with D unresolved. The CDR3 runs 13 residues. The germline V and J ends were trimmed by 4 bases and 0 bases, with 5 bases remaining between them. Germline lookup yields CDR1 SNHLY and CDR2 FYNNEI. This chain's CDR3 is CASSGHSTDTQYF. Written as DNA, the CDR3 is TGTGCCAGCAGTGGACACAGCACAGATACGCAGTATTTT.

The chain recombines TRBV19 with TRBJ1-1; TRBD1 aligns across 9 bases. The CDR3 is 14 residues long. V shed 4 bases, J shed 5 bases, and the junction held 5 bases outside the gene matches. CDR1 LNHDA and CDR2 SQIVND come from the germline V gene (reference sequence). The CDR3 protein is CASSTYRGRTEAFF. CDR3 in DNA: TGTGCCAGTAGTACTTACAGGGGGCGGACTGAAGCTTTCTTT.

This chain uses TRBV9 with TRBJ1-2; D is perhaps TRBD1 (5 bases). This CDR3 has 15 residues. V dropped 2 bases and J dropped 8 bases, with 19 bases sitting between them. The germline V gene has CDR1 SGDLS and CDR2 YYNGEE. The CDR3 protein is CASSVASGTPFGYTF. CDR3 DNA: TGTGCCAGCAGCGTGGCTTCTGGGACTCCTTTCGGCTACACCTTC.

The chain couples TRBV5-8 to TRBJ1-5, with D perhaps TRBD1 (5 bases). The CDR3 runs to 13 residues. Germline V CDR1 and CDR2: SGHTS, YDEGEE. The V and J ends lost 1 base and 5 bases respectively, with 7 bases between them. The CDR3 protein is CASSLLGDQPQHF. The CDR3 nucleotides read TGTGCCAGCAGCTTGTTAGGGGATCAGCCCCAGCATTTT.

With regard to this clone: One end of the junction fails to match germline, which may point to a read error. The chain recombines TRBV2 with TRBJ2-4; 9 bases map to TRBD2. Per the germline V gene, CDR1 is SNHLY and CDR2 is FYNNEI. The CDR3 extends over 16 amino acids. CDR3 nucleotide sequence: TGTGCCAGCAGCGTTAGCGTAGCGGGAGCCCAAAACATTCAGTACTTC. Translating it yields CASSVSVAGAQNIQYF.

The chain carries TRBV10-3 and TRBJ1-2, with D hard to call. There are 13 residues in the CDR3. Germline V gene sequence: CDR1 ENHRY, CDR2 SYGVKD. Trimming removed 11 bases at V and 6 bases at J, with 19 bases between. The CDR3 DNA follows: TGTGCCTTCTCCCCGAGTGGTCGAGATGGCTACACCTTC. This sequence encodes CAFSPSGRDGYTF.

The chain links TRBV18 to TRBJ2-3; TRBD2 matches 8 bases. V dropped 10 bases and J dropped 1; count of bases not matched to a gene: 7. This CDR3 has 14 amino acids. Germline CDR1 KGHSH, CDR2 LQKENI. The CDR3 DNA sequence: TGTGCCACCCCCACTAGCGGCGGCACAGATACGCAGTATTTT. Residues: CATPTSGGTDTQYF. The full variable domain, its missing parts supplied by reference TRBV18 and TRBJ2-3, is NAGVMQNPRHLVRRRGQEARLRCSPMKGHSHVYWYRQLPEEGLKFMVYLQKENIIDESGMPKERFSAEFPKEGPSILRIQQVVRGDSAAYFCATPTSGGTDTQYFGPGTRLTVL.

V is TRBV18 and J is TRBJ1-1, with TRBD1 identical over 7 bases. Germline CDR1 and CDR2: KGHSH and LQKENI. V was clipped by 4 bases and J by 8 bases; unmatched bases: 7. The CDR3 is made up of 13 amino acids. CDR3: CASSRLDREEAFF. As DNA, the CDR3 is TGTGCCAGCTCACGCCTCGACAGGGAAGAAGCTTTCTTT.

The chain couples TRBV28 to TRBJ1-5; D gene unclear. Germline V CDR1 and CDR2: MDHEN, SYDVKM. The CDR3 length is 13 residues. V lost 3 bases and J 9 bases, leaving 12 bases between the germline ends. In DNA, the CDR3 is TGTGCCAGCAGTTTTCGGGGTTTTTGGCCCCAGCATTTT. This gives the protein CASSFRGFWPQHF. The full variable domain, in which reference TRBV28 and TRBJ1-5 provide the parts outside the CDR3, is DVKVTQSSRYLVKRTGEKVFLECVQDMDHENMFWYRQDPGLGLRLIYFSYDVKMKEKGDIPEGYSVSREKKERFSLILESASTNQTSMYLCASSFRGFWPQHFGDGTRLSIL.

As for this clone: One end of the junction is discordant with germline, which a read error may explain. This chain joins TRBV6-1 and TRBJ1-3; 7 bases map to TRBD1. In germline, CDR1 is MNHNS, CDR2 SASEGT. The CDR3 runs to 15 residues. CDR3 bases: TGTGCCAGCAGAGAAGGACAGGCCTCTGGAAACACCATATATTTT. Its protein is CASREGQASGNTIYF.

The gene calls are TRBV7-9 and TRBJ2-1; D is undetermined. The V and J ends lost 2 bases and 5 bases respectively, with 4 bases between them. CDR3 length equals 12 residues. The germline V gene has CDR1 SEHNR and CDR2 FQNEAQ (reference sequence). The CDR3: CASSLQDNEQFF. The CDR3 bases are TGTGCCAGCAGCTTACAGGACAATGAGCAGTTCTTC.